What follows are 12 T cell receptor beta chains derived from one specimen sequenced in a study of shared clonotypes between healthy human individuals. Produced via immunoSEQ multiplex PCR; TCRdb's table is partial and in-frame only. The table includes a few million clones, more than 90% detected once. Material for sequencing was naive CD4+ T cells sorted from blood. As to subset: CD45RA+ positively selected. These receptors all stem from a man aged 18 to 35 in good health.

This clone turned up a few times. In the same sample, other DNA sequences code for this CDR3. The chain recombines TRBV5-1 with TRBJ1-1, with TRBD1 matching 7 bases. Germline CDR1 and CDR2: SGHRS and YFSETQ. The CDR3 has 14 amino acids. V shed 4 bases, J shed 1 base, and the junction held 4 bases outside the gene matches. CDR3 DNA: TGCGCCAGCAGCGTCGGGACAGCGAACACTGAAGCTTTCTTT. This translates into CASSVGTANTEAFF.

In its sample, this clone was seen once. The sample holds other DNA sequences that translate to the same CDR3. The chain joins TRBV5-1 to TRBJ2-3, with 7 bases lining up with TRBD1. J lost 3 bases, V lost 4 bases, and 5 bases had no gene match. Germline V gene sequence: CDR1 SGHRS, CDR2 YFSETQ. This CDR3 comprises 14 residues. CDR3 sequence (DNA): TGCGCCAGCAGCCTCGGACAGGTAACAGATACGCAGTATTTT. This translates into CASSLGQVTDTQYF.

The V gene is TRBV28, the J gene TRBJ2-2, with D possibly TRBD1 on 5 matching bases. Trimming stripped 6 bases from V and 5 bases from J, with 13 bases between. The CDR3 has 14 residues. From germline, CDR1 is MDHEN and CDR2 SYDVKM. DNA for the CDR3: TGTGCCAGCAGATTGACCGCAGGGACCGGGGAGCTGTTTTTT. As protein: CASRLTAGTGELFF.

The chain recombines TRBV29-1 with TRBJ2-1, with 14 bases fitting TRBD2. This CDR3 comprises 17 residues. V trimming: 3 bases; J trimming: 4 bases; junction bases outside the gene matches: 8. CDR1 is SQVTM and CDR2 is ANQGSEA in the germline V gene. Written as DNA, the CDR3 is TGCAGCGTTGACGGGACTAGCGGGGGCGGGGGATACAATGAGCAGTTCTTC. It specifies CSVDGTSGGGGYNEQFF.

The chain employs TRBV6-5 and TRBJ2-1; 7 bases agree with TRBD2. Germline V lookup: CDR1 MNHEY, CDR2 SVGAGI. The CDR3 runs 14 residues. V gave up 6 bases and J gave up 3 bases; unmatched junction bases: 5. CDR3: CASRILAYYNEQFF. In DNA, the CDR3 is TGTGCCAGCAGAATACTAGCGTACTACAATGAGCAGTTCTTC.

The chain combines TRBV7-2 with TRBJ1-2; D gene unclear. Germline lookup yields CDR1 SGHTA and CDR2 FQGNSA. V lost 1 base and J lost 7, with 10 bases in between. This CDR3 spans 13 amino acids. CDR3 sequence: CASSLDQTSGYTF. CDR3 DNA sequence: TGTGCCAGCAGCTTAGACCAAACAAGTGGCTACACCTTC.

The chain has TRBV29-1 and TRBJ1-2; no clear D. The V end was cut by 6 bases, the J end by 11 bases, with 13 bases between. Germline V gene lookup returns CDR1 SQVTM and CDR2 ANQGSEA. The CDR3 is 10 amino acids. Here the CDR3 reads CSVGWGVYTF. In DNA form, the CDR3 reads TGCAGCGTCGGATGGGGAGTATACACCTTC.

The CDR3 loop is CASSSNRDGYSNQPQHF. The CDR3 region has the DNA TGTGCCAGCAGCTCCAACCGGGACGGGTATAGCAATCAGCCCCAGCATTTT. This rearrangement joins TRBV5-6 to TRBJ1-5, with a weak D call TRBD1 (5 bases). Germline CDR1 reads SGHDT; CDR2 reads YYEEEE. CDR3 length: 17 amino acids. V lost 3 bases and J 0 bases, leaving 16 bases between the germline ends.

This rearrangement joins TRBV19 to TRBJ1-2; D is unclear. Germline V gene lookup returns CDR1 LNHDA and CDR2 SQIVND (reference sequence). V was shortened by 6 bases and J by 3 bases, with 11 bases between the two germline ends. The CDR3 loop spans 13 amino acids. CDR3: CASRTGPDYGYTF. The CDR3 DNA follows: TGTGCCAGTAGAACCGGGCCCGACTATGGCTACACCTTC.

J is TRBJ1-4 and V is TRBV7-9; D gene unclear. The CDR3 extends over 15 amino acids. CDR1 is SEHNR and CDR2 is FQNEAQ in the germline V gene (reference sequence). Trimming stripped 0 bases from V and 2 bases from J, with 7 bases between. The CDR3 DNA is TGTGCCAGCAGCTTAGCTTGGGGTACTAATGAAAAACTGTTTTTT. Encoded protein: CASSLAWGTNEKLFF.

The chain has TRBV7-9 and TRBJ2-1; the match to TRBD2 covers 12 bases. Trimming cost V 5 bases and J 7 bases; bases outside gene matches: 9. Per germline, CDR1 SEHNR and CDR2 FQNEAQ (reference sequence). CDR3 length: 16 residues. Here the CDR3 DNA reads TGTGCCAGCAGCCCCCGGCTAGCGGGAGGGCATAATGAGCAGTTCTTC. Its protein product is CASSPRLAGGHNEQFF. The entire variable domain, with the rest obtained from reference TRBV7-9 and TRBJ2-1, is as follows: DTGVSQNPRHKITKRGQNVTFRCDPISEHNRLYWYRQTLGQGPEFLTYFQNEAQLEKSRLLSDRFSAERPKGSFSTLEIQRTEQGDSAMYLCASSPRLAGGHNEQFFGPGTRLTVL.

This chain joins TRBV2 and TRBJ2-6; the D gene is possibly TRBD2 (5 bases). This CDR3 has 17 residues. Looked up from germline, CDR1 is SNHLY and CDR2 is FYNNEI. Trimming stripped 2 bases from V and 2 bases from J, with 13 bases between. The CDR3 spells CASSERGPSAGANVLTF. In nucleotides, the CDR3 is TGTGCCAGCAGTGAAAGAGGGCCAAGCGCTGGGGCCAACGTCCTGACTTTC.